The 10 T cell receptor beta chains below all came from one sample that was sequenced in a study of response to subunit inactivated influenza vaccine. One entry per CDR3 protein, called by TCRdb with MiXCR from the RT-PCR reads. Of 550,000 to 800,000 distinct CDR3 sequences listed, 15% to 17% were seen once; the top ten hold around 10%. The sequencing here drew on PBMCs from blood, taken less than 13 days after vaccination. The source of these receptors is a man aged 45 to 65 who received an inactivated influenza vaccine.

This clonotype was seen only a few times. This sequence joins TRBV11-3 and TRBJ2-3, with D tentatively TRBD2 (5 bases). The germline CDR1 and CDR2 sequences are SGHNT and YENEEA. This CDR3 has 13 amino acids. Trimming pared 3 bases from V and 6 bases from J, leaving 10 bases between. The CDR3 bases are TGTGCCAGCAGCTTCACCAGAGGGGATACGCAGTATTTT. Protein sequence: CASSFTRGDTQYF.

The chain uses TRBV9 and TRBJ1-4; D call uncertain. This CDR3 is built from 13 residues. The V gene lost 0 bases and the J gene lost 5 bases, with 5 bases spanning the gap. Germline CDR1 SGDLS, CDR2 YYNGEE. The CDR3 DNA reads TGTGCCAGCAGCGTAGGGCCAAATGAAAAACTGTTTTTT. This codes for CASSVGPNEKLFF.

To note about this clonotype: Its ends do not fully match the called genes, so a read error is possible. The chain employs TRBV12-3 or TRBV12-4 and TRBJ2-7; TRBD2 agrees at 8 bases. This CDR3 is built from 15 residues. The CDR3 coding sequence is TGTGCCAGTAGTTTGCGGGGGGCGCAGGCTGGAGAGCAGTACTTC. Its translation is CASSLRGAQAGEQYF.

This clonotype was detected many times. This rearrangement joins TRBV3-1 to TRBJ2-5; D is perhaps TRBD2 (6 bases). Deletions cut 4 bases from V and 7 bases from J, with 13 bases between. Germline-derived CDR1 and CDR2 are LGHDT and YNNKEL (reference sequence). The CDR3 consists of 13 residues. The CDR3 sequence: CASSPGLKGTQYF. Written as DNA, the CDR3 is TGTGCCAGCAGCCCGGGACTGAAAGGGACCCAGTACTTC.

This chain uses TRBV11-2 with TRBJ2-4, with 9 bases aligning to TRBD2. V was pared by 0 bases and J by 3 bases, with 15 bases of the junction left unmatched. CDR3 size: 20 residues. Germline loops: CDR1 SGHAT, CDR2 FQNNGV. CDR3 DNA: TGTGCCAGCAGCTTAGATGGGCTGTCGCGGGGGGGGCACGTCAAAAACATTCAGTACTTC. Its translation is CASSLDGLSRGGHVKNIQYF.

The CDR3 region is CASSSKQGSLYYGYTF. In DNA, the CDR3 is TGTGCCAGCAGCTCTAAACAGGGGTCTCTATACTATGGCTACACCTTC. The chain joins TRBV7-2 to TRBJ1-2, with 7 bases that match TRBD1. This CDR3 is 16 amino acids long. The germline gives CDR1 SGHTA, CDR2 FQGNSA. Trimming cost V 4 bases and J 3 bases; bases outside gene matches: 11.

The chain couples TRBV12-3 or TRBV12-4 to TRBJ1-3, with D possibly being TRBD1 (5 bases). With 6 bases removed from V and 6 bases from J, the gap between germline ends came to 15 bases. This CDR3 comprises 14 residues. This CDR3 is CASSVTGTENTIYF. For the CDR3, the DNA is TGTGCCAGCAGCGTCACCGGGACCGAAAACACCATATATTTT.

This clonotype was picked up a small number of times. V usage is TRBV9 and J usage is TRBJ2-2; 8 nucleotides agree with TRBD2. With 0 bases clipped from V and 1 base from J, the junction kept 5 bases outside the gene matches. CDR3 length: 17 residues. Germline assignment: CDR1 SGDLS and CDR2 YYNGEE. CDR3 coding DNA: TGTGCCAGCAGCGTAGCTCAGGCGGGAGGGAACACCGGGGAGCTGTTTTTT. It yields the protein CASSVAQAGGNTGELFF.

This clonotype has a handful of counts. The chain employs TRBV5-5 and TRBJ2-2; 10 bases map to TRBD2. The V gene's germline CDR1 is SGHKS and CDR2 YYEKEE (reference sequence). After removal of 0 bases from V and 2 bases from J, the junction contained 4 bases not matched to a gene. The CDR3 consists of 17 residues. CDR3 bases: TGTGCCAGCAGCTTGGATCTAGCGGGGGTTAACACCGGGGAGCTGTTTTTT. Translating it yields CASSLDLAGVNTGELFF.

Ten or more counts support this clonotype. The V and J genes are TRBV7-2 and TRBJ1-4, with 7 bases that match TRBD1. The trim removed 3 bases at V and 0 bases at J, leaving 7 bases unmatched. Germline V gene lookup returns CDR1 SGHTA and CDR2 FQGNSA. The CDR3 has 17 amino acids. Here the CDR3 DNA reads TGTGCCAGCAGCTTGGGACAGAGCTTCGCAACTAATGAAAAACTGTTTTTT. This gives the protein CASSLGQSFATNEKLFF. The full variable domain, with the rest looked up from reference TRBV7-2 and TRBJ1-4, is GAGVSQSPSNKVTEKGKDVELRCDPISGHTALYWYRQSLGQGLEFLIYFQGNSAPDKSGLPSDRFSAERTGGSVSTLTIQRTQQEDSAVYLCASSLGQSFATNEKLFFGSGTQLSVL.